A single count supports the clone carrying this TCR beta chain. The antigen remains unidentified. Trimming pared 0 bases from V and 7 bases from J, leaving 18 bases between. CDR3 size: 16 residues. CDR1 MGHRA and CDR2 YSYEKL come from the germline V gene. The data were obtained in a study of T cell responses to AZD1222 COVID-19 vaccine. Study-wide background: The analysis combined second doses at about 4 or about 12 weeks.

Assay: immunoSEQ multiplex PCR; the TCRdb copy retains only in-frame clones and omits some. The data contain approximately 60,000 clones, approximately 83% of them seen just once; the ten biggest clones take up around 15%. Findings and caveats of the study: The study found vaccine-associated CD4 TCRs spanning spike, dominant at 160-218 and 743-854. Breadth and depth of Spike-specific TCRs rose after two AZD1222 doses.

Here the sequenced sample was peripheral blood, taken on day 0 of AZD1222 vaccination. This rearrangement joins TRBV4-1 to TRBJ1-2, with D perhaps TRBD1 (5 bases). The source is an adult in good health. CDR3 bases: TGCGCCAGCAGCCAAGAACGGGACGCCTTTGAGATTGGCTACACCTTC. This encodes CASSQERDAFEIGYTF.